What follows are 29 T cell receptor beta chains derived from one specimen sequenced in a study of siplizumab effects on memory and regulatory T cells. Some clones are missing from TCRdb's copy, which holds only in-frame ones; the method was immunoSEQ multiplex PCR. The repertoire consists of 70,000 to 90,000 clones, with around 90% occurring once and the leading ten covering roughly 15%. The sequencing input was CD4+ T cells sorted from blood. The receptors originated from a human donor in good health.

The rearrangement uses TRBV13 and TRBJ1-5, with TRBD1 matching over 7 bases. Germline V gene lookup returns CDR1 PRHDT and CDR2 FYEKMQ (reference sequence). The CDR3 totals 13 residues. The ends lost 3 bases at V and 5 bases at J; junction bases unmatched: 1. CDR3 nucleotide sequence: TGTGCCAGCAGCTTTGGGACAGATCAGCCCCAGCATTTT. Its protein is CASSFGTDQPQHF. Full variable domain (outside the CDR3, taken from reference TRBV13 and TRBJ1-5): AAGVIQSPRHLIKEKRETATLKCYPIPRHDTVYWYQQGPGQDPQFLISFYEKMQSDKGSIPDRFSAQQFSDYHSELNMSSLELGDSALYFCASSFGTDQPQHFGDGTRLSIL.

This chain joins TRBV28 and TRBJ1-5, with TRBD1 identical over 10 bases. CDR1 is MDHEN and CDR2 is SYDVKM in the germline V gene. V gave up 5 bases and J gave up 4 bases; unmatched junction bases: 11. This CDR3 spans 17 amino acids. CDR3 DNA: TGTGCCAGCAGTCCCACTCCCCGGGGACAGGGGAATCAGCCCCAGCATTTT. It is translated as CASSPTPRGQGNQPQHF. Full variable domain (missing parts from reference TRBV28 and TRBJ1-5): DVKVTQSSRYLVKRTGEKVFLECVQDMDHENMFWYRQDPGLGLRLIYFSYDVKMKEKGDIPEGYSVSREKKERFSLILESASTNQTSMYLCASSPTPRGQGNQPQHFGDGTRLSIL.

In its sample, this clone was seen once. The V call is TRBV5-1, the J call TRBJ2-1; TRBD2 might be the D (6 bases). Germline CDR1 reads SGHRS; CDR2 reads YFSETQ. The ends were cut back, 2 bases at V and 12 bases at J, with 18 bases in the middle. CDR3 size: 14 residues. The CDR3 loop reads CASSFRTTPNAQFF. Written as DNA, the CDR3 is TGCGCCAGCAGCTTTAGGACTACCCCTAACGCGCAGTTCTTC.

V and J are TRBV7-2 and TRBJ2-7, with TRBD2 as a possible D gene (6 bases). Germline-derived CDR1 and CDR2 are SGHTA and FQGNSA. The CDR3 has 14 amino acids. The V gene lost 4 bases and the J gene lost 4 bases, with 14 bases spanning the gap. The CDR3 DNA reads TGTGCCAGCAGCTCCTACCTAAGCGGGTACGAGCAGTACTTC. Protein product: CASSSYLSGYEQYF.

The chain couples TRBV7-2 to TRBJ2-5, with D possibly TRBD2 on 5 matching bases. Trimming cost V 5 bases and J 5 bases, with 15 bases left between them. Germline CDR1 and CDR2: SGHTA and FQGNSA. The CDR3 is 14 residues long. The CDR3 DNA reads TGTGCCAGCAGCCCCGAGCGGATGACGGAGACCCAGTACTTC. Residues: CASSPERMTETQYF.

The rearrangement joins TRBV19 to TRBJ2-2; D may be TRBD2 (5 bases). V was trimmed by 4 bases and J by 0 bases, leaving 12 bases between them. Germline V CDR1 and CDR2: LNHDA, SQIVND (reference sequence). This CDR3 region has 16 residues. CDR3 coding DNA: TGTGCCAGTAGTACGGGGTATGGGGCGAACACCGGGGAGCTGTTTTTT. As protein: CASSTGYGANTGELFF.

V and J are TRBV5-4 and TRBJ2-3; D is uncertain. Trimming removed 1 base from V and 2 bases from J, with 11 bases in between. CDR3 length: 15 amino acids. Germline CDR1 reads SGHNT; CDR2 reads YYREEE (reference sequence). CDR3 sequence (DNA): TGTGCCAGCAGCTTGTTGGGCAGAACCACAGATACGCAGTATTTT. This encodes CASSLLGRTTDTQYF.

The chain carries TRBV11-2 and TRBJ2-6, with D hard to call. The CDR3 extends over 15 amino acids. Germline CDR1 SGHAT, CDR2 FQNNGV. Deletions cut 7 bases from V and 0 bases from J, with 10 bases between. The CDR3: CASKLINSGANVLTF. The CDR3 region has the DNA TGTGCCAGCAAACTTATCAACTCTGGGGCCAACGTCCTGACTTTC.

The V gene is TRBV5-8, the J gene TRBJ2-1, with 11 nucleotides matching TRBD1. Trimming cost V 0 bases and J 7 bases; bases outside gene matches: 3. Germline assignment: CDR1 SGHTS and CDR2 YDEGEE. The CDR3 totals 15 residues. CDR3 protein: CASSLGTGGGNEQFF. The CDR3 coding sequence is TGTGCCAGCAGCTTGGGGACAGGGGGCGGGAATGAGCAGTTCTTC. The variable domain in full, completed from reference TRBV5-8 and TRBJ2-1, reads EAGVTQSPTHLIKTRGQQATLRCSPISGHTSVYWYQQALGLGLQFLLWYDEGEERNRGNFPPRFSGRQFPNYSSELNVNALELEDSALYLCASSLGTGGGNEQFFGPGTRLTVL.

The chain combines TRBV11-3 with TRBJ2-4; D is possibly TRBD2 (5 bases). There are 15 residues in the CDR3. Germline CDR1 SGHNT, CDR2 YENEEA. V was cut by 1 base and J by 8 bases, with 15 bases left in between. CDR3 residues: CASSLVRGERDIQYF. In DNA, the CDR3 is TGTGCCAGCAGCTTAGTCCGGGGTGAGAGGGACATTCAGTACTTC.

The chain uses TRBV6-5 and TRBJ1-5; possibly TRBD1 for D (6 bases). Germline values: CDR1 MNHEY, CDR2 SVGAGI. Trimming cost V 2 bases and J 0 bases, with 8 bases left between them. CDR3 length: 15 amino acids. This CDR3 is CASSYGGDSNQPQHF. CDR3 in DNA: TGTGCCAGCAGTTACGGGGGCGATAGCAATCAGCCCCAGCATTTT.

This sequence joins TRBV30 and TRBJ1-4; D ambiguous. V lost 3 bases to trimming and J lost 3 bases, with 8 bases between them. The germline V gene has CDR1 GTSNPN and CDR2 SVGIG (reference sequence). CDR3 length equals 13 residues. As DNA, the CDR3 is TGTGCCTGGAGAGAAGGAGCTAATGAAAAACTGTTTTTT. Translated, it gives CAWREGANEKLFF.

The chain has TRBV6-5 and TRBJ2-7, with a weak D call TRBD2 (6 bases). The V end was cut by 6 bases, the J end by 4 bases, with 13 bases between. CDR1 is MNHEY, CDR2 SVGAGI, per germline. The CDR3 consists of 13 residues. CDR3 sequence: CASRSGLGYEQYF. DNA for the CDR3: TGTGCCAGCAGATCGGGACTCGGGTACGAGCAGTACTTC.

This sequence joins TRBV5-1 and TRBJ1-1; TRBD1 is a possible D gene (5 bases). Germline V gene sequence: CDR1 SGHRS, CDR2 YFSETQ. The CDR3 has 14 residues. V shed 4 bases and J shed 1 base, with 11 bases lying between them. CDR3 coding DNA: TGCGCCAGCAGCCCCGGACACGGGAACACTGAAGCTTTCTTT. The encoded protein is CASSPGHGNTEAFF.

The chain joins TRBV28 to TRBJ2-7, with TRBD2 matching 14 bases. The junction had 17 bases not matched to a gene; V was cut back by 6 bases and J by 7 bases. CDR1 is MDHEN, CDR2 SYDVKM, per germline. The CDR3 loop spans 18 amino acids. In DNA form, the CDR3 reads TGTGCCAGCAGACTCCAACCGGGACTAGCGGGAGTTAAGTATGAGCAGTACTTC. Protein: CASRLQPGLAGVKYEQYF.

The CDR3 region has the DNA TGTGCCACCAGCAAAGAAGCGGGAGGACCCTACGAGCAGTACTTC. Protein: CATSKEAGGPYEQYF. The rearrangement joins TRBV15 to TRBJ2-7; 9 positions match TRBD2. The trim removed 4 bases at V and 2 bases at J, leaving 6 bases unmatched. Per germline, CDR1 LNHNV and CDR2 YYDKDF (reference sequence). CDR3 length: 15 amino acids.

The chain links TRBV30 to TRBJ2-5; D assignment may be TRBD1 or TRBD2 (5 bases each). Germline V gene lookup returns CDR1 GTSNPN and CDR2 SVGIG (reference sequence). V dropped 5 bases and J dropped 1 base, with 14 bases sitting between them. The CDR3 is 14 residues long. CDR3 sequence: CAWGVGAGQETQYF. The DNA of the CDR3 is TGTGCCTGGGGGGTAGGGGCGGGCCAAGAGACCCAGTACTTC.

This rearrangement joins TRBV6-1 to TRBJ2-3; 10 nucleotides agree with TRBD2. The CDR3 runs 17 residues. Per germline, CDR1 MNHNS and CDR2 SASEGT. The ends lost 3 bases at V and 0 bases at J; junction bases unmatched: 6. CDR3 residues: CASSDPTSGLSTDTQYF. CDR3 bases: TGTGCCAGCAGTGACCCGACTAGCGGGTTAAGCACAGATACGCAGTATTTT.

The chain carries TRBV5-1 and TRBJ2-1; 8 bases map to TRBD2. Trimming cost V 2 bases and J 0 bases; bases outside gene matches: 1. The CDR3 runs 15 residues. Germline V gene data show CDR1 as SGHRS and CDR2 as YFSETQ. CDR3 coding DNA: TGCGCCAGCAGCTTCGGGGGGGACTCCTACAATGAGCAGTTCTTC. It yields the protein CASSFGGDSYNEQFF.

This clone was recorded once. This sequence joins TRBV7-2 and TRBJ2-3, with D hard to call. CDR1 and CDR2 from the germline V gene are SGHTA and FQGNSA. The CDR3 has 12 amino acids. Between the trimmed V and J ends, which lost 5 bases and 7 bases, there was a span of 10 bases. The CDR3 nucleotides read TGTGCCAGCAGCACCCGCGTAAATACGCAGTATTTT. This codes for CASSTRVNTQYF.

This clone is a singleton in its sample. CDR3 nucleotide sequence: TGTGCCAGTAGTAGCCGGGACATAAATAATTCACCCCTCCACTTT. Its protein is CASSSRDINNSPLHF. The chain has TRBV19 and TRBJ1-6, with a tentative D call TRBD1 (6 bases). The germline gives CDR1 LNHDA, CDR2 SQIVND (reference sequence). This CDR3 region has 15 residues. The V end was cut by 4 bases, the J end by 5 bases, with 12 bases between.

With respect to this clone: Other DNA sequences in this specimen translate into the identical CDR3. This chain connects TRBV7-9 to TRBJ2-5; maybe TRBD1 (6 bases). From germline, CDR1 is SEHNR and CDR2 FQNEAQ (reference sequence). V was pared by 1 base and J by 2 bases, with 17 bases between. The CDR3 is 17 residues long. The DNA of the CDR3 is TGTGCCAGCAGCTTAGGCAATACGGGTAGGGGGCAAGAGACCCAGTACTTC. This gives the protein CASSLGNTGRGQETQYF.

V and J are TRBV5-4 and TRBJ1-2, with TRBD1 matching over 9 bases. The germline V gene encodes CDR1 SGHNT and CDR2 YYREEE (reference sequence). The CDR3 extends over 15 amino acids. With V trimmed by 1 base and J by 8 bases, 9 bases remained unmatched. The CDR3 sequence is CASSLSNRGLQGYTF. The CDR3 nucleotides are TGTGCCAGCAGCTTGAGTAACAGGGGGCTTCAGGGCTACACCTTC.

The chain employs TRBV7-2 and TRBJ2-5; TRBD2 might be the D (5 bases). V was trimmed by 5 bases and J by 6 bases, leaving 16 bases between them. The CDR3 runs to 14 residues. From germline, CDR1 is SGHTA and CDR2 FQGNSA. CDR3 coding DNA: TGTGCCAGCAGCCTTCGAGAGGGCGAGCAGACCCAGTACTTC. This sequence encodes CASSLREGEQTQYF.

The rearrangement uses TRBV11-3 and TRBJ1-2; D may be TRBD1 (6 bases). Trimming took 4 bases from V and 4 from J, leaving 13 bases between them. Germline V gene data show CDR1 as SGHNT and CDR2 as YENEEA. The CDR3 totals 14 residues. The chain's CDR3 is CASSSLTGAYGYTF. For the CDR3, the DNA is TGTGCCAGCAGCTCTCTAACGGGGGCCTATGGCTACACCTTC.

The chain combines TRBV4-1 with TRBJ2-7; D possibly corresponds to TRBD2 (6 bases). Germline CDR1 reads MGHRA; CDR2 reads YSYEKL. This CDR3 is 16 amino acids long. V gave up 4 bases and J gave up 0 bases, with 16 bases separating them. The CDR3 nucleotides are TGCGCCAGCAGCCGGCCGGGACTCTTACCCTCCTACGAGCAGTACTTC. Protein: CASSRPGLLPSYEQYF.

This chain uses TRBV30 with TRBJ1-6; 10 nucleotides align to TRBD1. The CDR3 runs 15 residues. V shed 5 bases, J shed 9 bases, and the junction held 10 bases outside the gene matches. The germline gives CDR1 GTSNPN, CDR2 SVGIG (reference sequence). The CDR3 spells CAWLEGQGRGSPLHF. DNA for the CDR3: TGTGCCTGGCTAGAGGGACAGGGGCGCGGTTCACCCCTCCACTTT.

CDR3 amino acids: CASSGGTLHYGYTF. The DNA for the CDR3 is TGTGCCAGCAGCGGGGGGACTCTACACTATGGCTACACCTTC. The rearrangement links TRBV9 to TRBJ1-2; the D gene is possibly TRBD1 (5 bases). Germline assignment: CDR1 SGDLS and CDR2 YYNGEE. The length of the CDR3 is 14 residues. V was pared by 3 bases and J by 3 bases, with 12 bases between.

The V gene is TRBV9, the J gene TRBJ2-1; 9 nucleotides agree with TRBD2. J was trimmed by 0 bases and V by 4 bases; bases with no gene match: 5. Germline V gives CDR1 SGDLS, CDR2 YYNGEE. The CDR3 is 16 residues long. This chain's CDR3 is CASSTRLAASYNEQFF. CDR3 bases: TGTGCCAGCAGCACCCGACTAGCGGCCTCCTACAATGAGCAGTTCTTC.